Below are 15 T cell receptor beta chains sequenced from a single sample in a study of blood T cell repertoires in COVID-19. TCRdb's copy holds only in-frame clones and misses some; the assay was immunoSEQ multiplex PCR. In the table there are 150,000 to 200,000 clones, more than 70% of which are singletons. Sequencing input: peripheral blood. The receptors were sampled from a woman in her 70s who had recovered from COVID-19.

The rearrangement uses TRBV2 and TRBJ2-7; 7 bases match TRBD1. CDR1 is SNHLY and CDR2 is FYNNEI in the germline V gene. With V trimmed by 8 bases and J by 2 bases, 3 bases remained unmatched. The CDR3 loop spans 12 amino acids. CDR3 amino acids: CASRDRAYEQYF. The DNA of the CDR3 is TGTGCCAGCCGGGACAGAGCCTACGAGCAGTACTTC.

This sequence joins TRBV19 and TRBJ1-2, with no clear D. The V and J ends lost 2 bases and 3 bases respectively, with 16 bases between them. This CDR3 region has 16 residues. Germline V gene sequence: CDR1 LNHDA, CDR2 SQIVND (reference sequence). The CDR3 loop reads CASSIRFSTVHYGYTF. CDR3 sequence (DNA): TGTGCCAGTAGTATACGGTTCTCAACAGTTCACTATGGCTACACCTTC.

The table lists this clone with a few counts. The V call is TRBV7-3, the J call TRBJ2-1, with TRBD2 matching 14 bases. Per germline, CDR1 SGHTA and CDR2 FQGTGA. V dropped 5 bases and J dropped 6; count of bases not matched to a gene: 6. The CDR3 runs 16 residues. The CDR3 here is CASSRAGTSGSNEQFF. CDR3 bases: TGTGCCAGCAGCCGGGCTGGGACTAGCGGGAGCAATGAGCAGTTCTTC.

This chain joins TRBV4-1 and TRBJ2-1; the match to TRBD2 covers 11 bases. The CDR3 is made up of 16 amino acids. Germline CDR1 is MGHRA and CDR2 is YSYEKL. The ends lost 3 bases at V and 5 bases at J; junction bases unmatched: 6. The CDR3 coding sequence is TGCGCCAGCAGCCACTACGGACTAGCGGGCCACAATGAGCAGTTCTTC. Amino acids: CASSHYGLAGHNEQFF.

This chain uses TRBV19 with TRBJ1-1, with a weak D call TRBD1 (5 bases). Germline CDR1 and CDR2: LNHDA and SQIVND (reference sequence). CDR3 size: 18 residues. Trimming took 5 bases from V and 7 from J, leaving 29 bases between them. This CDR3 is CASSPWGWGEGSNGEAFF. The CDR3 DNA sequence: TGTGCCAGTAGTCCTTGGGGCTGGGGGGAGGGATCCAACGGTGAAGCTTTCTTT. Supplemented by reference TRBV19 and TRBJ1-1, the full variable domain reads DGGITQSPKYLFRKEGQNVTLSCEQNLNHDAMYWYRQDPGQGLRLIYYSQIVNDFQKGDIAEGYSVSREKKESFPLTVTSAQKNPTAFYLCASSPWGWGEGSNGEAFFGQGTRLTVV.

The chain links TRBV9 to TRBJ2-7; D is undetermined. Germline V gives CDR1 SGDLS, CDR2 YYNGEE. This CDR3 contains 14 residues. Trimming pared 0 bases from V and 2 bases from J, leaving 9 bases between. The CDR3 nucleotides read TGTGCCAGCAGCGTAGTGGGCAGTCCCTACGAGCAGTACTTC. Translated, it gives CASSVVGSPYEQYF.

V and J are TRBV19 and TRBJ2-5; 7 nucleotides align to TRBD2. The V and J ends lost 6 bases and 5 bases, in that order; junction bases with no gene match: 3. CDR1 LNHDA and CDR2 SQIVND come from the germline V gene (reference sequence). CDR3 size: 12 residues. The CDR3 coding sequence is TGTGCCAGTAGGACAGCGGGGGAGACCCAGTACTTC. Its translation is CASRTAGETQYF.

The rearrangement links TRBV5-4 to TRBJ2-5; 8 nucleotides line up with TRBD2. CDR3 length equals 15 residues. Germline loops: CDR1 SGHNT, CDR2 YYREEE (reference sequence). V gave up 4 bases and J gave up 5 bases; unmatched junction bases: 10. The chain's CDR3 is CASSTKRGPSETQYF. The CDR3 bases are TGTGCCAGCAGCACCAAGCGGGGGCCCTCCGAGACCCAGTACTTC.

This clone has only one observation. The rearrangement joins TRBV4-2 to TRBJ2-1, with TRBD2 matching 9 bases. Germline values: CDR1 LGHNA, CDR2 YNFKEQ. This CDR3 has 16 residues. Trimming at V came to 3 bases and at J to 8 bases, leaving 11 bases not matched to a gene. The CDR3 spells CASSQRGAGGLDEQFF. CDR3 bases: TGTGCCAGCAGCCAGAGGGGCGCGGGGGGGCTGGATGAGCAGTTCTTC.

The DNA for the CDR3 is TGTGCCAGCAGCGAGGGGGGGTTGGTAAGGGAGTTGGCTTTCTTT. Translated: CASSEGGLVRELAFF. The chain uses TRBV21-1 and TRBJ1-1. TRBV21-1 is a pseudogene segment. CDR3 length: 15 amino acids.

The chain carries TRBV19 and TRBJ2-7, with 9 bases identical to TRBD2. V was pared by 4 bases and J by 2 bases, with 6 bases of the junction left unmatched. CDR1 is LNHDA and CDR2 is SQIVND in the germline V gene (reference sequence). The CDR3 covers 15 residues. CDR3 nucleotide sequence: TGTGCCAGTAGTAGGGTAGCGGGGGAGACCTACGAGCAGTACTTC. The encoded protein is CASSRVAGETYEQYF. The full variable domain, rest sourced from reference TRBV19 and TRBJ2-7, is DGGITQSPKYLFRKEGQNVTLSCEQNLNHDAMYWYRQDPGQGLRLIYYSQIVNDFQKGDIAEGYSVSREKKESFPLTVTSAQKNPTAFYLCASSRVAGETYEQYFGPGTRLTVT.

This clone was observed a few times. The genes are TRBV7-9 and TRBJ1-3; D unresolved. Trimming cost V 5 bases and J 4 bases, with 6 bases left between them. Germline CDR1 and CDR2: SEHNR and FQNEAQ (reference sequence). The CDR3 runs to 12 residues. CDR3 DNA sequence: TGTGCCAGCAGCCCACAGGGAAACACCATATATTTT. It encodes CASSPQGNTIYF.

The chain joins TRBV4-2 to TRBJ1-1; maybe TRBD1 (6 bases). Germline assignment: CDR1 LGHNA and CDR2 YNFKEQ. V lost 3 bases and J lost 7, with 12 bases in between. This CDR3 has 13 amino acids. For the CDR3, the DNA is TGTGCCAGCAGCCAGGGGGGGCAGGGTGAAGCTTTCTTT. As protein: CASSQGGQGEAFF.

The genes are TRBV29-1 and TRBJ1-1, with a weak D call TRBD1 (6 bases). V was trimmed by 6 bases and J by 5 bases, leaving 16 bases between them. Germline V CDR1 and CDR2: SQVTM, ANQGSEA. This CDR3 comprises 13 residues. This chain's CDR3 is CSVKTGSWTEAFF. CDR3 coding DNA: TGCAGCGTCAAAACAGGGAGTTGGACTGAAGCTTTCTTT.

This clone was seen a handful of times. The chain uses TRBV11-3 and TRBJ2-2; 11 bases agree with TRBD1. CDR1 SGHNT and CDR2 YENEEA come from the germline V gene. The CDR3 totals 15 residues. V was pared by 8 bases and J by 5 bases, with 7 bases of the junction left unmatched. CDR3 sequence: CASQGDRGRTGELFF. In DNA form, the CDR3 reads TGTGCCAGCCAGGGGGACAGGGGGAGGACCGGGGAGCTGTTTTTT. Filled out from reference TRBV11-3 and TRBJ2-2, the complete variable domain reads EAGVVQSPRYKIIEKKQPVAFWCNPISGHNTLYWYLQNLGQGPELLIRYENEEAVDDSQLPKDRFSAERLKGVDSTLKIQPAELGDSAVYLCASQGDRGRTGELFFGEGSRLTVL.